A selection of T cell receptor beta chains follows, all from one sample in a study of blood T cell repertoires in COVID-19. Clones were read by immunoSEQ multiplex PCR, and TCRdb kept only the in-frame ones, dropping some. The data contain fewer than 300,000 clones, around four fifths of them singletons. The sequenced sample consisted of peripheral blood. The receptors originated from a woman aged 70-85 years with active or convalescent COVID-19. Both conserved end residues are part of each CDR3. Fields, in order: clone size, V gene, CDR3 protein. Expanded clones get a size class; other rows say once, few or many, or leave the size out.

size: .; V: TRBV5-4; CDR3: CASRPGQTSMNTEAFF
size: .; V: TRBV4-2; CDR3: CASSQDSSASTDTQYF
size: .; V: TRBV12-3/TRBV12-4; CDR3: CASSLPGSPLHF
size: few; V: TRBV2; CDR3: CATARQGINQPQHF
size: .; V: TRBV7-9; CDR3: CASSSPSGRENEKLFF
size: few; V: TRBV6-1; CDR3: CASSEDREQPQHF
size: .; V: TRBV3-1/TRBV3-2; CDR3: CASSPGLAGWGTGELFF
size: .; V: TRBV2; CDR3: CASRETGNTGELFF
size: .; V: TRBV5-1; CDR3: CASSSNAGLDAEAFF
size: many; V: TRBV30; CDR3: CAWSVKQGGGYTF
size: .; V: TRBV11-2; CDR3: CASSLDRTGGEAFF
size: .; V: TRBV7-3; CDR3: CASSLSGNTEAFF